Following are 24 T cell receptor beta chains from one sample sequenced in a study of response to subunit inactivated influenza vaccine. One entry per CDR3 protein, called by TCRdb with MiXCR from the RT-PCR reads. Of 450,000 to 500,000 distinct CDR3 sequences listed, around 9.9% are singletons. This specimen was PBMCs from blood, taken 35 to 45 days after vaccination. Receptors were obtained from a man in his forties or fifties who received an inactivated influenza vaccine.

Only a few counts were recorded for this clonotype. V is TRBV4-1 and J is TRBJ2-7, with D maybe TRBD1 (6 bases). CDR3 length: 17 residues. Germline CDR1 MGHRA, CDR2 YSYEKL. V lost 1 base and J 0 bases, leaving 16 bases between the germline ends. The CDR3 DNA reads TGCGCCAGCAGCCAAGCGAGTCTCCGGGACAACTCCTACGAGCAGTACTTC. This encodes CASSQASLRDNSYEQYF.

The chain combines TRBV6-2 or TRBV6-3 with TRBJ2-1, with 14 bases identical to TRBD2. The CDR3 runs to 20 residues. J was trimmed by 0 bases and V by 8 bases; bases with no gene match: 15. Germline CDR1 and CDR2: MNHEY and SVGEGT. CDR3 DNA: TGTGCCAGCTCGAACCCCCCGGGACTAGCGGGGGTTAACTCCTACAATGAGCAGTTCTTC. Residues: CASSNPPGLAGVNSYNEQFF.

The sample holds many counts of this clonotype. The chain combines TRBV12-3 or TRBV12-4 with TRBJ2-1; tentatively, D is TRBD2 (7 bases). The CDR3 covers 16 residues. Trimming cost V 7 bases and J 7 bases, with 23 bases left between them. CDR3 nucleotide sequence: TGTGCCAGCAAAGGGGGGGACTCGGGACCGAATAATGAGCAGTTCTTC. Translated, it gives CASKGGDSGPNNEQFF.

This clonotype was counted only a few times. The chain carries TRBV4-2 and TRBJ2-1; 7 bases line up with TRBD1. The CDR3 runs 14 residues. The germline gives CDR1 LGHNA, CDR2 YNFKEQ. V lost 0 bases to trimming and J lost 5 bases; unmatched junction nucleotides: 1. The CDR3, as DNA: TGTGCCAGCAGCCAAGAGACAGGGAACAATGAGCAGTTCTTC. It encodes CASSQETGNNEQFF.

The genes are TRBV7-2 and TRBJ1-1; no firm D call. CDR1 is SGHTA and CDR2 is FQGNSA in the germline V gene. CDR3 length equals 16 residues. With 5 bases removed from V and 4 bases from J, the gap between germline ends came to 20 bases. As DNA, the CDR3 is TGTGCCAGCAGCCCCATAGTGGGTCCCGCCGGCACTGAAGCTTTCTTT. Protein product: CASSPIVGPAGTEAFF.

This clonotype was counted only a few times. The chain links TRBV29-1 to TRBJ2-6; no reliable D call. Germline CDR1 and CDR2: SQVTM and ANQGSEA. V dropped 7 bases and J dropped 0 bases, with 7 bases sitting between them. This CDR3 is 13 amino acids long. The CDR3 DNA sequence: TGCAGCGCCCGGATCTCTGGGGCCAACGTCCTGACTTTC. It codes for CSARISGANVLTF. Variable domain in full (rest from reference TRBV29-1 and TRBJ2-6): SAVISQKPSRDICQRGTSLTIQCQVDSQVTMMFWYRQQPGQSLTLIATANQGSEATYESGFVIDKFPISRPNLTFSTLTVSNMSPEDSSIYLCSARISGANVLTFGAGSRLTVL.

This clonotype was counted a few times. The genes are TRBV5-1 and TRBJ2-3, with a weak D call TRBD2 (6 bases). The CDR3 consists of 15 residues. Deletions cut 3 bases from V and 6 bases from J, with 17 bases between. Germline CDR1 and CDR2: SGHRS and YFSETQ. The CDR3 region is CASSSGSGTRDTQYF. The DNA for the CDR3 is TGCGCCAGCAGCTCCGGTAGCGGAACCAGGGATACGCAGTATTTT.

This clonotype was seen many times. This chain joins TRBV6-1 and TRBJ1-1; D unclear. The CDR3 runs 14 residues. Trimming removed 4 bases from V and 0 bases from J, with 9 bases in between. CDR1 MNHNS and CDR2 SASEGT come from the germline V gene. Here the CDR3 reads CASSATVMNTEAFF. The CDR3 DNA reads as TGTGCCAGCAGTGCTACAGTTATGAACACTGAAGCTTTCTTT.

The V and J genes are TRBV20-1 and TRBJ2-7, with D perhaps matching TRBD1 (6 bases). CDR3 length: 12 amino acids. Per germline, CDR1 DFQATT and CDR2 SNEGSKA (reference sequence). V was clipped by 4 bases and J by 5 bases, with 12 bases between them. Here the CDR3 DNA reads TGCAGTGCTACAGGGGATTGGGACGAGCAGTACTTC. It yields the protein CSATGDWDEQYF.

This clonotype was observed a handful of times. The chain carries TRBV27 and TRBJ2-7; TRBD2 matches at 8 bases. Looked up from germline, CDR1 is MNHEY and CDR2 is SMNVEV (reference sequence). The CDR3 contains 14 residues. V lost 3 bases, J lost 3 bases, and 4 bases stayed unmatched. CDR3 sequence (DNA): TGTGCCAGCAGTTTTAGCGGGACCGTCTACGAGCAGTACTTC. Amino acids: CASSFSGTVYEQYF.

The chain couples TRBV12-3 or TRBV12-4 to TRBJ1-2; TRBD1 matches at 7 bases. Unmatched junction bases numbered 8, after V lost 6 bases and J lost 7 bases. CDR3 length: 13 amino acids. CDR3 amino acids: CASRVGGGAGYTF. Here the CDR3 DNA reads TGTGCCAGCAGAGTAGGGGGCGGGGCTGGCTACACCTTC.

Only a few counts were recorded for this clonotype. This sequence joins TRBV20-1 and TRBJ2-7; 9 bases are shared with TRBD2. Germline CDR1 DFQATT, CDR2 SNEGSKA (reference sequence). CDR3 length: 15 amino acids. Trimming removed 3 bases from V and 4 bases from J; junction bases left unmatched: 10. The CDR3 region is CSARISLAGRYEQYF. The CDR3, as DNA: TGCAGTGCTAGGATCTCGCTAGCGGGACGGTACGAGCAGTACTTC.

The chain links TRBV4-1 to TRBJ2-3; 13 nucleotides match TRBD2. In germline, CDR1 is MGHRA, CDR2 YSYEKL. The CDR3 contains 17 residues. The junction had 9 bases not matched to a gene; V was cut back by 4 bases and J by 5 bases. The CDR3 sequence is CASSPQLAGGLKDTQYF. For the CDR3, the DNA is TGCGCCAGCAGCCCTCAACTAGCGGGGGGGCTCAAAGATACGCAGTATTTT.

This clonotype was picked up many times. The rearrangement links TRBV5-6 to TRBJ2-6; D might be TRBD2 (6 bases). The CDR3 totals 13 residues. From germline, CDR1 is SGHDT and CDR2 YYEEEE. The CDR3 region is CAGGVSGANVLTF. CDR3 coding DNA: TGTGCGGGCGGGGTCTCTGGGGCCAACGTCCTGACTTTC.

The sample holds a few counts of this clonotype. The rearrangement links TRBV18 to TRBJ2-7; the D gene is possibly TRBD1 (5 bases). V was shortened by 2 bases and J by 2 bases, with 10 bases between the two germline ends. The CDR3 runs to 14 residues. Per the germline V gene, CDR1 is KGHSH and CDR2 is LQKENI. CDR3 nucleotides: TGTGCCAGCTCACCATATACAGGCCCCTACGAGCAGTACTTC. Amino acid sequence: CASSPYTGPYEQYF.

The chain recombines TRBV7-2 with TRBJ2-3, with D uncertain. Germline V gene lookup returns CDR1 SGHTA and CDR2 FQGNSA. Trimming cost V 3 bases and J 5 bases, with 6 bases left between them. There are 12 residues in the CDR3. DNA for the CDR3: TGTGCCAGCAGCTTTGGGCGAGATACGCAGTATTTT. Encoded protein: CASSFGRDTQYF.

This clonotype has a handful of counts. The chain has TRBV11-2 and TRBJ2-7, with a possible D match to TRBD1 (5 bases). From germline, CDR1 is SGHAT and CDR2 FQNNGV. CDR3 length equals 15 residues. V was trimmed by 5 bases and J by 0 bases, leaving 14 bases between them. CDR3 DNA: TGTGCCAGCAGCCTATCAGGGTCGTCCTCCTACGAGCAGTACTTC. It specifies CASSLSGSSSYEQYF.

V is TRBV7-9 and J is TRBJ2-1; 7 positions match TRBD2. The germline V gene has CDR1 SEHNR and CDR2 FQNEAQ (reference sequence). The CDR3 consists of 15 residues. The V gene end was trimmed by 6 bases and the J gene end by 0 bases; junction bases not matched to a gene: 5. The CDR3 reads CASREAGSSYNEQFF. The CDR3 coding sequence is TGTGCCAGCAGGGAAGCGGGAAGCTCCTACAATGAGCAGTTCTTC.

This clonotype was detected only a few times. The chain uses TRBV7-8 and TRBJ1-2, with D possibly being TRBD1 (6 bases). Germline lookup yields CDR1 SGHVS and CDR2 FQNEAQ. V dropped 4 bases and J dropped 1 base, with 13 bases sitting between them. The CDR3 length is 15 residues. The CDR3 spells CASSSAGTSNYGYTF. In DNA, the CDR3 is TGTGCCAGCAGCTCCGCCGGGACAAGTAACTATGGCTACACCTTC. Looking up the rest from reference TRBV7-8 and TRBJ1-2 gives the full variable domain: GAGVSQSPRYKVAKRGQDVALRCDPISGHVSLFWYQQALGQGPEFLTYFQNEAQLDKSGLPSDRFFAERPEGSVSTLKIQRTQQEDSAVYLCASSSAGTSNYGYTFGSGTRLTVV.

Only a few counts were recorded for this clonotype. The V and J genes are TRBV5-1 and TRBJ2-1; D might be TRBD1 (6 bases). Per the germline V gene, CDR1 is SGHRS and CDR2 is YFSETQ. Trimming took off 2 bases at V and 9 bases at J, with 15 bases between the two ends. This CDR3 spans 14 amino acids. The CDR3 reads CASSFYGRGGEQFF. In DNA form, the CDR3 reads TGCGCCAGCAGCTTCTACGGCAGGGGTGGTGAGCAGTTCTTC.

This clonotype was seen at least ten times. This chain joins TRBV5-1 and TRBJ2-1, with TRBD2 matching 11 bases. This CDR3 is 16 amino acids long. Germline CDR1 and CDR2: SGHRS and YFSETQ. The V gene end was trimmed by 2 bases and the J gene end by 4 bases; junction bases not matched to a gene: 5. As DNA, the CDR3 is TGCGCCAGCAGCTTATCCCTAGCGGGAGGTTACAATGAGCAGTTCTTC. Encoded protein: CASSLSLAGGYNEQFF. Combining the CDR3 with reference TRBV5-1 and TRBJ2-1 gives the whole variable domain KAGVTQTPRYLIKTRGQQVTLSCSPISGHRSVSWYQQTPGQGLQFLFEYFSETQRNKGNFPGRFSGRQFSNSRSEMNVSTLELGDSALYLCASSLSLAGGYNEQFFGPGTRLTVL.

This clonotype was seen more than once but under ten times. J is TRBJ2-1 and V is TRBV6-4; 13 bases are a match to TRBD2. From germline, CDR1 is MRHNA and CDR2 SNTAGT. The CDR3 consists of 16 residues. The J segment lost 8 bases and the V segment lost 4 bases, leaving 8 bases of the junction unmatched. CDR3 residues: CASSGTSGSGEDEQFF. The DNA of the CDR3 is TGTGCCAGCAGTGGGACTAGCGGGAGTGGAGAGGATGAGCAGTTCTTC.

The chain combines TRBV2 with TRBJ2-5; TRBD2 aligns across 7 bases. This CDR3 has 14 residues. Losses at the gene ends were 7 bases for V and 1 base for J; bases not matched to a gene: 6. The germline CDR1 and CDR2 sequences are SNHLY and FYNNEI. The CDR3 loop is CASNHLAVQETQYF. CDR3 nucleotides: TGTGCCAGCAATCACCTAGCGGTCCAAGAGACCCAGTACTTC.

The CDR3 protein is CSARLAPADKNIQYF. In DNA, the CDR3 is TGCAGTGCTAGGTTAGCGCCGGCAGACAAAAACATTCAGTACTTC. J is TRBJ2-4 and V is TRBV20-1, with a weak D call TRBD2 (5 bases). Trimming took off 3 bases at V and 3 bases at J, with 15 bases between the two ends. Germline-derived CDR1 and CDR2 are DFQATT and SNEGSKA (reference sequence). The CDR3 spans 15 residues.